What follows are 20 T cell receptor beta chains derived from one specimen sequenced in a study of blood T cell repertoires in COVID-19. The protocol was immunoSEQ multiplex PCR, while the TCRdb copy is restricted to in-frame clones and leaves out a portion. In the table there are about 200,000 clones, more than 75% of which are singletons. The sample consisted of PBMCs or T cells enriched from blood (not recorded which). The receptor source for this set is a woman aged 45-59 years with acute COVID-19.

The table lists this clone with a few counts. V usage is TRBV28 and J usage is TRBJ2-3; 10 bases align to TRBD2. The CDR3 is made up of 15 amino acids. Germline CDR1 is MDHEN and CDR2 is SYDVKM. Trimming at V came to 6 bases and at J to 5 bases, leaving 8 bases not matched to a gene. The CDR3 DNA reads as TGTGCCAGCAGCGTAGCGGGGGGAGGGAAAGATACGCAGTATTTT. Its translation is CASSVAGGGKDTQYF.

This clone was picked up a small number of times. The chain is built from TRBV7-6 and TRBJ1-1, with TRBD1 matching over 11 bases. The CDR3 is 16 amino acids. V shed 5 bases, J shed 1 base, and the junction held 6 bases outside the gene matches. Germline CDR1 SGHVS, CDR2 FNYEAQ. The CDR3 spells CASSRGTGGPNTEAFF. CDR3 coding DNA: TGTGCCAGCAGCCGAGGGACAGGGGGACCGAACACTGAAGCTTTCTTT.

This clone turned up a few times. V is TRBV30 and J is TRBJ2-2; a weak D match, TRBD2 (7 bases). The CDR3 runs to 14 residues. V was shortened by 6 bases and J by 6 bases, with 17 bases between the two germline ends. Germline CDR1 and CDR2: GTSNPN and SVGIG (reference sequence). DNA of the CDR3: TGTGCCTGTCCCGGGGGGCGCGGAGCCGGGGAGCTGTTTTTT. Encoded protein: CACPGGRGAGELFF.

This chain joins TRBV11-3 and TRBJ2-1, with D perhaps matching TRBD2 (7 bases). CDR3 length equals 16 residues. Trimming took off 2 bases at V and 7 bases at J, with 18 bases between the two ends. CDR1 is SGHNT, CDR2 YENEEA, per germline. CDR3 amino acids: CASSLYRAGAENEQFF. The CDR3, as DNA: TGTGCCAGCAGCTTATATCGGGCGGGGGCGGAAAATGAGCAGTTCTTC.

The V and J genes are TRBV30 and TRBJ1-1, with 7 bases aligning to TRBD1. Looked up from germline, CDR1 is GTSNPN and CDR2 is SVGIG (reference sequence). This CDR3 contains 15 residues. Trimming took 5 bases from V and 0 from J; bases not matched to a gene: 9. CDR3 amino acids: CAWGKTGQLNTEAFF. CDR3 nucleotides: TGTGCCTGGGGAAAGACGGGACAGTTGAACACTGAAGCTTTCTTT.

CDR3 DNA: TGCGCCAGCAGTCGGGACAGGGGTTCTGGAAACACCATATATTTT. Its protein is CASSRDRGSGNTIYF. The chain carries TRBV5-1 and TRBJ1-3, with TRBD1 identical over 10 bases. V shed 5 bases, J shed 1 base, and the junction held 3 bases outside the gene matches. CDR3 length: 15 amino acids. Per germline, CDR1 SGHRS and CDR2 YFSETQ.

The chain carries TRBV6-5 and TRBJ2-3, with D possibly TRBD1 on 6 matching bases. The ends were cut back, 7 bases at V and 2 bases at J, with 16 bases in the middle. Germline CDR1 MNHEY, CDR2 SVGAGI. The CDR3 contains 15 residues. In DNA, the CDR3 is TGTGCCAGCAAGGACGGGGCAGGGGACACAGATACGCAGTATTTT. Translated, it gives CASKDGAGDTDTQYF.

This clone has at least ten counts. In DNA, the CDR3 is TGTGCCATCAGCCCCACAGGGGGCACTGGAAACACCATATATTTT. Translating gives CAISPTGGTGNTIYF. The chain employs TRBV10-3 and TRBJ1-3, with 9 bases aligning to TRBD1. CDR1 and CDR2 from the germline V gene are ENHRY and SYGVKD. Unmatched junction bases numbered 5, after V lost 6 bases and J lost 2 bases. The CDR3 has 15 residues.

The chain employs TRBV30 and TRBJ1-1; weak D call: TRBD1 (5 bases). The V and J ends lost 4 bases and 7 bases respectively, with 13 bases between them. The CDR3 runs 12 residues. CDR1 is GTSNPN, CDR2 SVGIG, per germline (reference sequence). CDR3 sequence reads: CAWTMVDSEAFF. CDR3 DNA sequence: TGTGCCTGGACTATGGTCGACAGTGAAGCTTTCTTT.

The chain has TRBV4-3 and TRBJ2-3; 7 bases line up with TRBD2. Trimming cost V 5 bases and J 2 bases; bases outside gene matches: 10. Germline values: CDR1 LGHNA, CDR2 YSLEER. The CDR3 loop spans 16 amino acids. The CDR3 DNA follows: TGCGCCAGCAGCTACCGAGCGGGGAAATACACAGATACGCAGTATTTT. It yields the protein CASSYRAGKYTDTQYF.

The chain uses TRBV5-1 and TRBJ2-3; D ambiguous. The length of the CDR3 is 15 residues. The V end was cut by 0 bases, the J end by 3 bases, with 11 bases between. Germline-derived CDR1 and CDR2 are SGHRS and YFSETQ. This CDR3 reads CASSLAIAETDTQYF. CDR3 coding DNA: TGCGCCAGCAGCTTGGCCATTGCTGAGACAGATACGCAGTATTTT.

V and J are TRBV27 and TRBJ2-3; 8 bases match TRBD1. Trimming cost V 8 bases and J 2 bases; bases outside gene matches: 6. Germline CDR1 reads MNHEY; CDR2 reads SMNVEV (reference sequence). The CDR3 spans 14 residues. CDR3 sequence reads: CASRQGRDTDTQYF. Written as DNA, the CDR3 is TGTGCCAGCCGACAGGGGAGAGACACAGATACGCAGTATTTT.

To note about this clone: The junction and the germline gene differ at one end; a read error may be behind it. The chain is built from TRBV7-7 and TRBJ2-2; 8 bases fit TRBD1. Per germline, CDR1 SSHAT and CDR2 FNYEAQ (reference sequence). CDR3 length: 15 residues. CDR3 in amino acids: CASSLTGVGTGELFF. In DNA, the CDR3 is TGTGCTAGCAGCTTGACAGGGGTTGGCACCGGGGAGCTGTTTTTT.

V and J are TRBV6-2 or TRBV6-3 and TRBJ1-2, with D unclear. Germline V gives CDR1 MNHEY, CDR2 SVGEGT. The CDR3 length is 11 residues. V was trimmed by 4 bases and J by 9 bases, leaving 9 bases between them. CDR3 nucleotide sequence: TGTGCCAGCAGTTCTTACAATAGCTACACCTTC. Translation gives CASSSYNSYTF.

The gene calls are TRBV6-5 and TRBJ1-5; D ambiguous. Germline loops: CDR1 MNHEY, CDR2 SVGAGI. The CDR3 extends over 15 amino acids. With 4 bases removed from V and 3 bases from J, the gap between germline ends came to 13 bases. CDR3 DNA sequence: TGTGCCAGCAGTTTGGCGGGTGTCGACAATCAGCCCCAGCATTTT. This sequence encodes CASSLAGVDNQPQHF.

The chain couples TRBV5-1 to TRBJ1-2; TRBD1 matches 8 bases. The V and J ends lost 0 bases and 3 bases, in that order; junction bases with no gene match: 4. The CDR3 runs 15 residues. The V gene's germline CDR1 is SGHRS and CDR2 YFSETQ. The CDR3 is CASSLGTGRDYGYTF. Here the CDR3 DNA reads TGCGCCAGCAGCTTGGGGACAGGGCGGGACTATGGCTACACCTTC.

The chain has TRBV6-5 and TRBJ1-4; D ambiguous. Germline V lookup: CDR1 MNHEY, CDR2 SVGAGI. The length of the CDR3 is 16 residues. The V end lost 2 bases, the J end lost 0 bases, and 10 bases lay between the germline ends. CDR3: CASSYRMGATNEKLFF. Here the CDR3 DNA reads TGTGCCAGCAGTTACCGGATGGGCGCAACTAATGAAAAACTGTTTTTT.

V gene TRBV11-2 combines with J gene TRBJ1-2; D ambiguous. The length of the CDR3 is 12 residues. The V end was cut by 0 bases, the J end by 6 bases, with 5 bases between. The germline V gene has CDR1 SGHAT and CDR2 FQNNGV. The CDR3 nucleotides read TGTGCCAGCAGCTTAGACAGGAATGGCTACACCTTC. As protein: CASSLDRNGYTF.

The CDR3 region is CASSDRLSNYGYTF. The CDR3, as DNA: TGTGCCAGTAGCGACCGACTTTCTAACTATGGCTACACCTTC. The rearrangement links TRBV19 to TRBJ1-2; D not resolved. Germline V gene data show CDR1 as LNHDA and CDR2 as SQIVND (reference sequence). V was shortened by 6 bases and J by 0 bases, with 11 bases between the two germline ends. This CDR3 comprises 14 residues. The full variable domain, rest sourced from reference TRBV19 and TRBJ1-2, is DGGITQSPKYLFRKEGQNVTLSCEQNLNHDAMYWYRQDPGQGLRLIYYSQIVNDFQKGDIAEGYSVSREKKESFPLTVTSAQKNPTAFYLCASSDRLSNYGYTFGSGTRLTVV.

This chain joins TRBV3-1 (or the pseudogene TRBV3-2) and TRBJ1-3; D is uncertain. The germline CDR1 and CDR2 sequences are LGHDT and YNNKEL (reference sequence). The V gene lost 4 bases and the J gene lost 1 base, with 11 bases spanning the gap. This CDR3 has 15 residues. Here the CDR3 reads CASSLNGRSGNTIYF. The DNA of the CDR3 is TGTGCCAGCAGCCTAAACGGCAGGTCTGGAAACACCATATATTTT.